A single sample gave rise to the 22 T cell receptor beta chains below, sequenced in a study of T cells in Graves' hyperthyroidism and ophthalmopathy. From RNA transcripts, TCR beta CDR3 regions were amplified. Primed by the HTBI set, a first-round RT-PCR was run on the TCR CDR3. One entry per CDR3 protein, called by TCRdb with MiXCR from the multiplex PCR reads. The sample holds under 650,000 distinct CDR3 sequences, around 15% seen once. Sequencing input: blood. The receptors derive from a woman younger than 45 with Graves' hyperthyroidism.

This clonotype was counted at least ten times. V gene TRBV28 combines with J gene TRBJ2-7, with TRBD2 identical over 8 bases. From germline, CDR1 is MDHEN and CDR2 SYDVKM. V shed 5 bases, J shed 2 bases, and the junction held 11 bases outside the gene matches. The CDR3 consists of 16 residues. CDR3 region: CASSPGGDINAYEQYF. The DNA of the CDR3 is TGTGCCAGCAGTCCCGGGGGGGACATCAATGCCTACGAGCAGTACTTC.

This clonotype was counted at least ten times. CDR3 DNA sequence: TGTGCCAGCATGGGGACTAGCGGGAGAATCGATGAGCAGTTCTTC. Translation gives CASMGTSGRIDEQFF. The genes are TRBV6-9 and TRBJ2-1; 14 positions match TRBD2. Germline V lookup: CDR1 MNHGY, CDR2 SVAAGI. The CDR3 is made up of 15 amino acids. V shed 7 bases and J 8 bases; nucleotides not matched to a gene: 7.

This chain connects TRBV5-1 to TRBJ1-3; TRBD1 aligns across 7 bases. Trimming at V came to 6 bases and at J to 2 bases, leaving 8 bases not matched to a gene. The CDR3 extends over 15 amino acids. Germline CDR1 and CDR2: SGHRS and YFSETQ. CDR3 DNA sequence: TGCGCCAGCAAAAAAACAGGGGATCCTGGAAACACCATATATTTT. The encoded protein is CASKKTGDPGNTIYF.

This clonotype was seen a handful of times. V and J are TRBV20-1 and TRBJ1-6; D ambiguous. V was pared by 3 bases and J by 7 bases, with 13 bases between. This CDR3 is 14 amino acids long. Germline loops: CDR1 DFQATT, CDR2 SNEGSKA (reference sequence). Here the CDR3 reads CSASEWQDNSPLHF. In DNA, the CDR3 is TGCAGTGCTAGTGAGTGGCAGGACAATTCACCCCTCCACTTT.

The CDR3 spells CSARGTSGRALGETQYF. CDR3 coding DNA: TGCAGTGCTAGGGGGACTAGCGGGAGGGCCCTCGGAGAGACCCAGTACTTC. The genes are TRBV20-1 and TRBJ2-5; 16 bases are a match to TRBD2. The CDR3 is made up of 17 amino acids. Trimming took 3 bases from V and 4 from J; bases not matched to a gene: 8. Germline CDR1 is DFQATT and CDR2 is SNEGSKA (reference sequence).

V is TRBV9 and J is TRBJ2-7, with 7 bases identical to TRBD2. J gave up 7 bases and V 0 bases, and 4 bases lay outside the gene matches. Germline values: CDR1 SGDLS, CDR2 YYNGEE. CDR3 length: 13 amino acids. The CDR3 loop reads CASSVDGGGEQYF. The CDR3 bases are TGTGCCAGCAGCGTAGATGGGGGGGGGGAGCAGTACTTC.

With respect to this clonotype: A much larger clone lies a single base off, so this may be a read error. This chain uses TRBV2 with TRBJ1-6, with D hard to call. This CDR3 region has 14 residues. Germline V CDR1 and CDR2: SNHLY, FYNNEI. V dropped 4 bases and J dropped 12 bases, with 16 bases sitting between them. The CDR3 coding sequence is TGTGCCAGCAGTGCTGCTTCACGGGGTCGACCCCTCCACTTT. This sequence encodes CASSAASRGRPLHF.

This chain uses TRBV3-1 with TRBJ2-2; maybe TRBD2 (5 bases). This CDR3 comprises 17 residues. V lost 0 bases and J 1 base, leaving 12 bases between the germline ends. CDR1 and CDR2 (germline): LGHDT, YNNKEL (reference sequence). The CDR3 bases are TGTGCCAGCAGCCAAGATTGGGCGGGTGGGAACACCGGGGAGCTGTTTTTT. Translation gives CASSQDWAGGNTGELFF.

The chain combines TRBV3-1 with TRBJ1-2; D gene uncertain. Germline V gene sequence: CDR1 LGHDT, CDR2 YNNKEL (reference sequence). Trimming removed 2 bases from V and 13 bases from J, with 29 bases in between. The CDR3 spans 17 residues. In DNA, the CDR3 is TGTGCCAGCAGCCAATTACCCTATAATCCCATCGATAAACGGCCCACCTTC. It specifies CASSQLPYNPIDKRPTF.

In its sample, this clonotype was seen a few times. CDR3 DNA: TGCGCCAGCAGCTTGGCCCTGAGTGGTGAGACCCAGTACTTC. Its translation: CASSLALSGETQYF. This chain connects TRBV5-1 to TRBJ2-5; D unresolved. Trimming removed 0 bases at V and 5 bases at J, with 11 bases between. Germline values: CDR1 SGHRS, CDR2 YFSETQ. This CDR3 spans 14 amino acids.

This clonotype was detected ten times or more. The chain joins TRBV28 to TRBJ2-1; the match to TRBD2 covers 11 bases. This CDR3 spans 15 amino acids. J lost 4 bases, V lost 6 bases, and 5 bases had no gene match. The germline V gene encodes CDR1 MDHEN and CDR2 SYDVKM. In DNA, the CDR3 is TGTGCCAGCAGCAACCTAGCGGGAGGATACAATGAGCAGTTCTTC. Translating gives CASSNLAGGYNEQFF.

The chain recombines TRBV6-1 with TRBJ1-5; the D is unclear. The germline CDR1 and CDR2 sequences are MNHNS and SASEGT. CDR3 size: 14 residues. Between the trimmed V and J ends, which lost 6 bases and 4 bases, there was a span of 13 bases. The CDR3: CASSPYSPNQPQHF. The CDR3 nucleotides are TGTGCCAGCAGCCCTTATAGTCCGAATCAGCCCCAGCATTTT.

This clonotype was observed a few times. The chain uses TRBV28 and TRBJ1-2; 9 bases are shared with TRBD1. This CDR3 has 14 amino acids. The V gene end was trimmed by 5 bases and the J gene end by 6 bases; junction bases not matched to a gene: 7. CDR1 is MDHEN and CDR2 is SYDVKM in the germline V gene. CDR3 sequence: CASSNPGQGDGYTF. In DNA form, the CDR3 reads TGTGCCAGCAGTAATCCGGGACAGGGAGATGGCTACACCTTC.

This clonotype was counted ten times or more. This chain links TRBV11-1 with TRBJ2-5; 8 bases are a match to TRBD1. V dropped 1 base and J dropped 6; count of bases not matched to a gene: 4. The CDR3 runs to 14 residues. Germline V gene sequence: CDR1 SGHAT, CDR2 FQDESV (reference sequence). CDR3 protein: CASSLVQGAKTQYF. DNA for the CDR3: TGTGCCAGCAGCTTAGTGCAGGGGGCAAAGACCCAGTACTTC. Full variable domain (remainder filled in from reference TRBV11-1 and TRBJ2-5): EAEVAQSPRYKITEKSQAVAFWCDPISGHATLYWYRQILGQGPELLVQFQDESVVDDSQLPKDRFSAERLKGVDSTLKIQPAELGDSAMYLCASSLVQGAKTQYFGPGTRLLVL.

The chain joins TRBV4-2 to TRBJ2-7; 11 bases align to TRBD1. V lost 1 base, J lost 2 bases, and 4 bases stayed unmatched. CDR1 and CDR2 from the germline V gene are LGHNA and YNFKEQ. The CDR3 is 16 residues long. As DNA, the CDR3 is TGTGCCAGCAGCCAAGCCGGGACAGGGGGTACCTACGAGCAGTACTTC. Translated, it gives CASSQAGTGGTYEQYF.

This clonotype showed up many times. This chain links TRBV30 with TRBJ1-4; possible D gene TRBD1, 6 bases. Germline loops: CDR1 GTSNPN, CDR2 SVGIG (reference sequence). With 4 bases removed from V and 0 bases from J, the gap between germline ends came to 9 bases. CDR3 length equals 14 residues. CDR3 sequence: CAWTGQSTNEKLFF. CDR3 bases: TGTGCCTGGACCGGACAGTCAACTAATGAAAAACTGTTTTTT.

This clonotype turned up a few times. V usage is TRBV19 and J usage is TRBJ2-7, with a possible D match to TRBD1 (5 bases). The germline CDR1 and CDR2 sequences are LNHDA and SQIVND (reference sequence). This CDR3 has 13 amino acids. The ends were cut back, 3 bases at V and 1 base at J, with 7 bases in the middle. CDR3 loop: CASSIQGSYEQYF. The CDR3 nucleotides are TGTGCCAGTAGTATTCAGGGATCCTACGAGCAGTACTTC.

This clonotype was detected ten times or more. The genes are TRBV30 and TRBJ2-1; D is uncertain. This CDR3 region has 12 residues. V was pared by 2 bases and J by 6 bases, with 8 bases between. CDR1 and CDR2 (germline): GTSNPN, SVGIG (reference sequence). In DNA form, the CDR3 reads TGTGCCTGGAGTTTGGGGTCCAATGAGCAGTTCTTC. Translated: CAWSLGSNEQFF. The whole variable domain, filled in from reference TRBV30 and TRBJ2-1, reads SQTIHQWPATLVQPVGSPLSLECTVEGTSNPNLYWYRQAAGRGLQLLFYSVGIGQISSEVPQNLSASRPQDRQFILSSKKLLLSDSGFYLCAWSLGSNEQFFGPGTRLTVL.

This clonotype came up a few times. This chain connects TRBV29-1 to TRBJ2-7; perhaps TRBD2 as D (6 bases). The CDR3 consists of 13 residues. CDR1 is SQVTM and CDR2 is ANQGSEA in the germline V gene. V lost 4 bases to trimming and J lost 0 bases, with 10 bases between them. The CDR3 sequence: CSVGLEGSYEQYF. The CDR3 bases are TGCAGCGTTGGGCTGGAGGGCTCCTACGAGCAGTACTTC.

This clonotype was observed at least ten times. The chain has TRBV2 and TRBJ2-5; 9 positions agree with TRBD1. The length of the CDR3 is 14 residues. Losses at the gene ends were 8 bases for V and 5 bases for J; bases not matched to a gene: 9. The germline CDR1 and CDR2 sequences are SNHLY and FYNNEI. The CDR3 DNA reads TGTGCCAGCGGGGGACAGGGAATTGGGGAGACCCAGTACTTC. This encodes CASGGQGIGETQYF.

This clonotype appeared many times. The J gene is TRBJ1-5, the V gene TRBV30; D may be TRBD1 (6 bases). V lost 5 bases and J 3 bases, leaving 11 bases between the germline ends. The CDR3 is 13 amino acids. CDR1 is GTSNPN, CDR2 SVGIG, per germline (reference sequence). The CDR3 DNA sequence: TGTGCCTGGGGAAGACAGGCCAATCAGCCCCAGCATTTT. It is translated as CAWGRQANQPQHF.

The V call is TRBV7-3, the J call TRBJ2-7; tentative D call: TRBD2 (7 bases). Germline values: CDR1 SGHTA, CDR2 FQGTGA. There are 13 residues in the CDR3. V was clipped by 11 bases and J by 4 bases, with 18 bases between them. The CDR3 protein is CAEDGGLTYEQYF. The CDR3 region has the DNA TGTGCCGAAGACGGGGGGCTAACTTACGAGCAGTACTTC.